These T cell receptor beta chains were read from a single sample in a study of cytomegalovirus exposure and HLA in healthy donors. TCRdb keeps only in-frame clones here, not all; method: immunoSEQ multiplex PCR. This table has about 170,000 clones, approximately 73% appearing once. The sequenced sample was PBMCs. Source of these receptors: a woman aged 18-35 years in good health and CMV-seropositive. The CDR3 runs from the conserved cysteine through the conserved F or W. Fields, in order: CDR3 protein, CDR3 DNA, clone size, D gene, V gene, J gene. The D gene is left open where the match is weak. Size is omitted from some rows. Given values are once, few, many or a class for expanded clones.

CDR3 protein: CSVDGQGETEAFF
CDR3 DNA: TGCAGCGTGGATGGACAGGGTGAGACTGAAGCTTTCTTT
clone size: .
D gene: TRBD1
V gene: TRBV29-1
J gene: TRBJ1-1

CDR3 protein: CASSISGTGATYEQYF
CDR3 DNA: TGTGCCAGTAGTATTTCCGGGACAGGGGCTACCTACGAGCAGTACTTC
clone size: .
D gene: TRBD1
V gene: TRBV19
J gene: TRBJ2-7

CDR3 protein: CASSPAGDRASEKLFF
CDR3 DNA: TGTGCCAGCAGCCCCGCGGGGGACAGGGCATCCGAAAAACTGTTTTTT
clone size: few
D gene: TRBD1
V gene: TRBV14
J gene: TRBJ1-4

CDR3 protein: CASSGRQNSNQPQHF
CDR3 DNA: TGTGCCAGCAGCGGTAGACAGAATAGCAATCAGCCCCAGCATTTT
clone size: .
D gene: .
V gene: TRBV7-9
J gene: TRBJ1-5

CDR3 protein: CASSQGQGPNSPLHF
CDR3 DNA: TGCGCCAGCAGCCAGGGACAGGGCCCTAATTCACCCCTCCACTTT
clone size: once
D gene: TRBD1
V gene: TRBV4-1
J gene: TRBJ1-6

CDR3 protein: CASSAFNTGELFF
CDR3 DNA: TGTGCCAGCAGTGCTTTTAACACCGGGGAGCTGTTTTTT
clone size: .
D gene: .
V gene: TRBV6-4
J gene: TRBJ2-2

CDR3 protein: CASSYLPGVQETQYF
CDR3 DNA: TGTGCCAGCAGTTACCTTCCGGGAGTACAAGAGACCCAGTACTTC
clone size: .
D gene: .
V gene: TRBV6-6
J gene: TRBJ2-5

CDR3 protein: CASSLGAVYNEQFF
CDR3 DNA: TGTGCCAGCAGCTTAGGGGCGGTGTACAATGAGCAGTTCTTC
clone size: .
D gene: .
V gene: TRBV13
J gene: TRBJ2-1

CDR3 protein: CASTGHDRDIYNEQFF
CDR3 DNA: TGTGCCAGCACCGGACACGACAGGGACATTTACAATGAGCAGTTCTTC
clone size: once
D gene: TRBD1
V gene: TRBV7-9
J gene: TRBJ2-1

CDR3 protein: CSSSSEAGTEQFF
CDR3 DNA: TGTTCCAGCAGCTCCGAAGCGGGGACTGAGCAGTTCTTC
clone size: .
D gene: TRBD2
V gene: TRBV7-9
J gene: TRBJ2-1

CDR3 protein: CASSKLDSSHEQYF
CDR3 DNA: TGTGCCAGCAGCAAACTGGACAGTTCCCACGAGCAGTACTTC
clone size: few
D gene: .
V gene: TRBV9
J gene: TRBJ2-7

CDR3 protein: CASSIQAGYQETQYF
CDR3 DNA: TGTGCCAGTAGTATACAAGCGGGGTACCAAGAGACCCAGTACTTC
clone size: .
D gene: TRBD2
V gene: TRBV19
J gene: TRBJ2-5

CDR3 protein: CASSQDNRGRANQPQHF
CDR3 DNA: TGTGCCAGCAGCCAAGATAATAGGGGTCGTGCCAATCAGCCCCAGCATTTT
clone size: .
D gene: .
V gene: TRBV4-2
J gene: TRBJ1-5

CDR3 protein: CASSPSRTSMGDTQYF
CDR3 DNA: TGCGCCAGCAGCCCCAGCAGGACTAGCATGGGAGATACGCAGTATTTT
clone size: .
D gene: TRBD2
V gene: TRBV5-1
J gene: TRBJ2-3

CDR3 protein: CSVGQVRGSEQYF
CDR3 DNA: TGCAGCGTTGGTCAGGTCAGGGGATCCGAGCAGTACTTC
clone size: .
D gene: .
V gene: TRBV29-1
J gene: TRBJ2-7

CDR3 protein: CATSRDFMGQGAVNTEAFF
CDR3 DNA: TGTGCCACCAGCAGAGATTTTATGGGACAGGGGGCGGTGAACACTGAAGCTTTCTTT
clone size: .
D gene: TRBD1
V gene: TRBV15
J gene: TRBJ1-1

CDR3 protein: CASSSTGGDDGYTF
CDR3 DNA: TGTGCCAGCAGTTCCACAGGCGGGGACGATGGCTACACCTTC
clone size: .
D gene: .
V gene: TRBV6-5
J gene: TRBJ1-2

CDR3 protein: CASSLDRGGNQPQHF
CDR3 DNA: TGTGCCAGCAGCTTAGACAGGGGTGGCAATCAGCCCCAGCATTTT
clone size: few
D gene: TRBD1
V gene: TRBV7-2
J gene: TRBJ1-5

CDR3 protein: CAIREFRDRDNYGYTF
CDR3 DNA: TGTGCCATCAGAGAATTCCGGGACAGGGATAACTATGGCTACACCTTC
clone size: .
D gene: TRBD1
V gene: TRBV10-3
J gene: TRBJ1-2

CDR3 protein: CASRPTYRYEQYF
CDR3 DNA: TGTGCCAGCAGACCGACATACCGCTACGAGCAGTACTTC
clone size: .
D gene: .
V gene: TRBV6-5
J gene: TRBJ2-7

CDR3 protein: CATTRRGGLNTEAFF
CDR3 DNA: TGTGCCACTACCCGCCGGGGGGGACTGAACACTGAAGCTTTCTTT
clone size: .
D gene: .
V gene: TRBV19
J gene: TRBJ1-1

CDR3 protein: CASSYPRGGTDTQYF
CDR3 DNA: TGTGCCAGCAGTTACCCCAGGGGGGGCACAGATACGCAGTATTTT
clone size: .
D gene: .
V gene: TRBV6-6
J gene: TRBJ2-3

CDR3 protein: CASSPGTGSTGELFF
CDR3 DNA: TGCGCCAGCAGCCCGGGGACAGGAAGCACCGGGGAGCTGTTTTTT
clone size: once
D gene: TRBD1
V gene: TRBV5-1
J gene: TRBJ2-2

CDR3 protein: CASSLGWGRFNTEAFF
CDR3 DNA: TGTGCCAGCAGCTTAGGTTGGGGCAGGTTCAACACTGAAGCTTTCTTT
clone size: .
D gene: .
V gene: TRBV7-2
J gene: TRBJ1-1

CDR3 protein: CASSLRETGGGTEAFF
CDR3 DNA: TGTGCCAGCAGCTTGCGGGAGACAGGGGGAGGGACTGAAGCTTTCTTT
clone size: .
D gene: TRBD1
V gene: TRBV5-6
J gene: TRBJ1-1

CDR3 protein: CASSLQGSDTGELFF
CDR3 DNA: TGCGCCAGCAGCCTACAGGGATCGGACACCGGGGAGCTGTTTTTT
clone size: .
D gene: .
V gene: TRBV5-1
J gene: TRBJ2-2

CDR3 protein: CASSQGGKFTDTQYF
CDR3 DNA: TGCGCCAGCAGCCAAGGAGGCAAGTTCACAGATACGCAGTATTTT
clone size: few
D gene: .
V gene: TRBV4-3
J gene: TRBJ2-3

CDR3 protein: CASSRQVDYGYTF
CDR3 DNA: TGTGCCAGCAGTCGACAGGTAGACTATGGCTACACCTTC
clone size: few
D gene: .
V gene: TRBV6-6
J gene: TRBJ1-2

CDR3 protein: CAWSTPGPDQPQHF
CDR3 DNA: TGTGCCTGGAGTACCCCAGGTCCCGATCAGCCCCAGCATTTT
clone size: few
D gene: .
V gene: TRBV30
J gene: TRBJ1-5

CDR3 protein: CASSQRRGAYEQYF
CDR3 DNA: TGTGCCAGCAGCCAAAGACGGGGGGCCTACGAGCAGTACTTC
clone size: .
D gene: TRBD2
V gene: TRBV14
J gene: TRBJ2-7

CDR3 protein: CASSSGTGDYEQYF
CDR3 DNA: TGCGCCAGCAGCTCCGGCACAGGGGACTACGAGCAGTACTTC
clone size: .
D gene: TRBD1
V gene: TRBV5-1
J gene: TRBJ2-7

CDR3 protein: CAWSVRTSATSYEQYF
CDR3 DNA: TGTGCCTGGAGTGTCCGGACTAGCGCGACCTCCTACGAGCAGTACTTC
clone size: .
D gene: TRBD2
V gene: TRBV30
J gene: TRBJ2-7

CDR3 protein: CASSPEPGTGTDTQYF
CDR3 DNA: TGTGCCAGCAGCCCCGAACCCGGGACAGGCACAGATACGCAGTATTTT
clone size: .
D gene: TRBD1
V gene: TRBV9
J gene: TRBJ2-3

CDR3 protein: CASSHGTEKGNTIYF
CDR3 DNA: TGCGCCAGCAGCCACGGGACAGAGAAAGGAAACACCATATATTTT
clone size: .
D gene: TRBD1
V gene: TRBV5-1
J gene: TRBJ1-3

CDR3 protein: CASSPALDSYEQYF
CDR3 DNA: TGTGCCAGTAGTCCCGCTCTAGACTCCTACGAGCAGTACTTC
clone size: .
D gene: .
V gene: TRBV19
J gene: TRBJ2-7

CDR3 protein: CAISGDAKNIQYF
CDR3 DNA: TGTGCCATCAGTGGCGATGCCAAAAACATTCAGTACTTC
clone size: .
D gene: .
V gene: TRBV10-3
J gene: TRBJ2-4

CDR3 protein: CASSQLETGAGEQYF
CDR3 DNA: TGCGCCAGCAGCCAGCTCGAGACAGGGGCCGGGGAGCAGTACTTC
clone size: .
D gene: TRBD1
V gene: TRBV4-1
J gene: TRBJ2-5

CDR3 protein: CASSPGGAGTEAFF
CDR3 DNA: TGTGCCAGCAGCCCGGGCGGGGCAGGGACTGAAGCTTTCTTT
clone size: .
D gene: .
V gene: TRBV9
J gene: TRBJ1-1

CDR3 protein: CSVEDPGQVNEKLFF
CDR3 DNA: TGCAGCGTTGAAGATCCGGGACAGGTTAATGAAAAACTGTTTTTT
clone size: .
D gene: TRBD1
V gene: TRBV29-1
J gene: TRBJ1-4

CDR3 protein: CASSDSGGPSYNEQFF
CDR3 DNA: TGTGCCAGCAGTGATAGCGGGGGCCCCTCCTACAATGAGCAGTTCTTC
clone size: once
D gene: TRBD2
V gene: TRBV2
J gene: TRBJ2-1

CDR3 protein: CASSHLQGATNEKLFF
CDR3 DNA: TGCGCCAGCAGCCATTTACAGGGGGCAACTAATGAAAAACTGTTTTTT
clone size: once
D gene: TRBD1
V gene: TRBV4-3
J gene: TRBJ1-4

CDR3 protein: CASSVRTGGHEQYF
CDR3 DNA: TGTGCCAGCAGCGTACGGACAGGGGGCCACGAGCAGTACTTC
clone size: few
D gene: TRBD1
V gene: TRBV9
J gene: TRBJ2-7

CDR3 protein: CASSDQGGSYEQYF
CDR3 DNA: TGTGCCAGCAGTGATCAAGGGGGCTCGTACGAGCAGTACTTC
clone size: .
D gene: TRBD1
V gene: TRBV6-1
J gene: TRBJ2-7

CDR3 protein: CASRGEGTSGGYEQYF
CDR3 DNA: TGTGCCAGCAGGGGAGAAGGGACTAGCGGGGGATACGAGCAGTACTTC
clone size: .
D gene: TRBD2
V gene: TRBV5-4
J gene: TRBJ2-7

CDR3 protein: CASSPQRGETQYF
CDR3 DNA: TGTGCCAGCTCACCCCAGCGGGGGGAGACCCAGTACTTC
clone size: few
D gene: TRBD2
V gene: TRBV18
J gene: TRBJ2-5

CDR3 protein: CASSRPGQETQYF
CDR3 DNA: TGTGCCAGCTCTCGCCCAGGGCAAGAGACCCAGTACTTC
clone size: .
D gene: .
V gene: TRBV5-4
J gene: TRBJ2-5

CDR3 protein: CASSPTSSYNEQFF
CDR3 DNA: TGTGCCAGCAGCCCTACTAGCTCCTACAATGAGCAGTTCTTC
clone size: .
D gene: .
V gene: TRBV7-9
J gene: TRBJ2-1

CDR3 protein: CAWDATGTDVSPLHF
CDR3 DNA: TGTGCCTGGGATGCTACCGGGACAGATGTCTCACCCCTCCACTTT
clone size: medium-sized
D gene: TRBD1
V gene: TRBV30
J gene: TRBJ1-6

CDR3 protein: CASSLAGQGSSYEQYF
CDR3 DNA: TGTGCCAGCAGCTTAGCCGGACAGGGCAGCTCCTACGAGCAGTACTTC
clone size: .
D gene: TRBD1
V gene: TRBV13
J gene: TRBJ2-7